The present T cell receptor (beta chain) was sequenced within a study of tumor-infiltrating lymphocytes in primary liver carcinoma. This clonotype has ten or more counts. Researchers generated TCR beta cDNA from around 0.55 ug of total RNA, relying on a constant-region primer. Slightly modified ARM-PCR with three nested multiplex PCR rounds yielded TCR beta libraries. TCRdb re-called the multiplex PCR reads with MiXCR, one entry per CDR3 protein. This sample carries hundreds of thousands of distinct CDR3 sequences, about 62% of them seen once, and the ten largest clones take more than 8.5%. The study extracted blood RNA from unsorted whole blood and also extracted germline DNA. The source of this sequence is a man aged 35-49 years with primary liver carcinoma and hepatitis B virus infection. Sequencing was carried out using peripheral blood.

The chain's CDR3 is CASSLVPGGEQFF. DNA for the CDR3: TGTGCCAGCAGCTTAGTCCCGGGGGGTGAGCAGTTCTTC. The J gene is TRBJ2-1, the V gene TRBV11-3; the match to TRBD2 covers 7 bases. Germline trimming cut 1 base from V and 9 bases from J; bases unmatched to any gene: 3. The CDR3 is 13 amino acids. Germline-derived CDR1 and CDR2 are SGHNT and YENEEA.